Described below is a single T cell receptor beta chain sequence and its context. Original handling: Amplification from reference gene primers served as the basis for estimated nucleated cell counts. This table comes from immunoSEQ multiplex PCR, and its TCRdb copy is limited to in-frame clones, with some not included. V, J and clone size reflect that table, while D and trimming were determined from the DNA. Of around 380,000 clones listed, roughly 86% are singletons. Clinical history reported by participants formed the basis on which cohorts were assigned. In Cohort 3, a recovered donor had either two negative PCRs, clearance, or symptom resolution. This record belongs to a study of blood T cell repertoires in COVID-19. The receptor was derived from a man aged 30-40 years who had recovered from COVID-19. The sequenced material came from PBMCs or T cells enriched from blood (not recorded which).

The chain's CDR3 is CASSLASASGAFF. In nucleotides, the CDR3 is TGCGCCAGCAGCTTGGCTTCAGCCTCCGGGGCTTTCTTT. The chain uses TRBV5-1 and TRBJ1-1; the D is unclear. Trimming removed 0 bases at V and 11 bases at J, with 14 bases between. Per the germline V gene, CDR1 is SGHRS and CDR2 is YFSETQ. The CDR3 length is 13 residues.